This is a list of T cell receptor beta chains from one sample in a study of CD8 T cells in ankylosing spondylitis. Via MiXCR, TCRdb re-called the 5' RACE reads, giving one row per CDR3 protein. Of hundreds of thousands of distinct CDR3 sequences listed, around 11% were seen once; the top ten hold roughly 0.51%. The sequenced sample was blood, either unsorted or a sorted T cell fraction (not recorded which). All receptors derive from a male donor with ankylosing spondylitis. Both conserved end residues are part of each CDR3. A D gene is named only where the DNA matches it firmly. Part of the rows lack a size; the others show once, few, many or a class for expanded clones.

d_call	clone_size	v_call	j_call	cdr3_aa	cdr3_nt
TRBD2	NA	TRBV5-1	TRBJ2-3	CASSLSSGLTDTQYF	TGCGCCAGCAGCTTGTCTAGCGGTCTCACAGATACGCAGTATTTT
NA	few	TRBV7-9	TRBJ2-2	CASNRAAGELFF	TGTGCCAGCAACAGGGCAGCCGGGGAGCTGTTTTTT
NA	few	TRBV5-1	TRBJ2-5	CASSPTRYQETQYF	TGCGCCAGCAGCCCTACAAGGTACCAAGAGACCCAGTACTTC
NA	many	TRBV4-3	TRBJ2-1	CASSQDLLRNNEQFF	TGCGCCAGCAGCCAAGATCTATTACGCAACAATGAGCAGTTCTTC
TRBD1	few	TRBV5-4	TRBJ1-6	CASSPGTAFYNSPLHF	TGTGCCAGCAGCCCCGGGACAGCCTTCTATAATTCACCCCTCCACTTT
NA	few	TRBV20-1	TRBJ2-4	CSARQTGLAKNIQYF	TGCAGTGCTAGACAAACAGGGCTAGCCAAAAACATTCAGTACTTC
NA	NA	TRBV15	TRBJ2-2	CATSSPNRGGGGELFF	TGTGCCACCAGCAGCCCAAACCGAGGAGGTGGAGGGGAGCTGTTTTTT
NA	few	TRBV6-6	TRBJ1-4	CASSPGGSEKLFF	TGTGCCAGCAGTCCCGGGGGGAGTGAAAAACTGTTTTTT
NA	few	TRBV6-1	TRBJ2-7	CASFKGFLEYEQYF	TGTGCCAGCTTTAAGGGGTTCCTGGAGTACGAGCAGTACTTC
NA	many	TRBV7-2	TRBJ1-2	CASSLAHGTMYGYTF	TGTGCCAGCAGCTTAGCCCACGGGACGATGTATGGCTACACCTTC
NA	NA	TRBV10-3	TRBJ2-1	CAIRILGPGNEQFF	TGTGCCATCAGGATCTTGGGCCCTGGGAATGAGCAGTTCTTC
TRBD1	NA	TRBV20-1	TRBJ1-2	CSDTGGRDYGYTF	TGCAGTGACACAGGGGGCAGGGACTATGGCTACACCTTC
NA	NA	TRBV5-8	TRBJ2-5	CASSVDTIIQETQYF	TGTGCCAGCAGCGTTGACACCATCATACAAGAGACCCAGTACTTC
NA	NA	TRBV9	TRBJ1-2	CASSVPGIDGYTF	TGTGCCAGCAGCGTCCCAGGGATCGATGGCTACACCTTC
NA	NA	TRBV4-1	TRBJ1-5	CASSRGHVNQPQHF	TGCGCCAGCAGCCGGGGACACGTCAATCAGCCCCAGCATTTT
NA	NA	TRBV11-2	TRBJ2-7	CASSFDFLAPREQYF	TGTGCCAGCAGCTTTGATTTTTTGGCCCCTCGGGAGCAGTACTTC
NA	many	TRBV12-3/TRBV12-4	TRBJ1-1	CASSYWVGRRTEAFF	TGTGCCAGCAGTTATTGGGTAGGTAGGCGCACTGAAGCTTTCTTT
TRBD2	many	TRBV20-1	TRBJ2-7	CSARTSGSYEQYF	TGCAGTGCTAGGACTAGCGGGAGTTACGAGCAGTACTTC
NA	few	TRBV29-1	TRBJ2-5	CSVGGVYETQYF	TGCAGCGTTGGTGGGGTGTACGAGACCCAGTACTTC
TRBD1	NA	TRBV10-3	TRBJ2-7	CAARGTGGKQYF	TGTGCCGCCCGTGGTACAGGGGGCAAGCAGTACTTC
NA	few	TRBV6-4	TRBJ1-6	CASSEDSPLHF	TGTGCCAGCAGTGAGGACTCACCCCTCCACTTT
NA	NA	TRBV18	TRBJ2-5	CASSPSAAQETQYF	TGTGCCAGCTCACCATCGGCAGCCCAAGAGACCCAGTACTTC
NA	few	TRBV20-1	TRBJ1-6	CSARDATGLNSPLHF	TGCAGTGCTAGAGACGCGACAGGACTTAATTCACCCCTCCACTTT